What follows describes a single TCR beta chain. What this receptor recognizes is not known. It has no much larger one-base neighbor in the sample; base qualities were not kept. This entry is derived from a study of cytotoxic CD8 clonotypes in ibrutinib-treated CLL listed by TCRdb under 2021. Broadly, across the study: The cohort was composed of some twelve relapsed/refractory and around 14 treatment-naive patients; IGHV unmutated status was identified in approximately 17 patients. Responses were partial in roughly 24 patients and complete in 2; after median around 65 months follow-up, about 14 stayed in remission and some twelve progressed. Response samples were obtained after a median of around eleven months of treatment, with a range of roughly 6 to 36 months. On average, each sample yielded hundreds of thousands of productive templates and about 95,000 productive rearrangements. Longitudinal samples were available for about 30% of the roughly 86 trial participants. Cryopreserved peripheral blood mononuclear cells were obtained prior to treatment, at the time of response, and at either disease progression or sustained remission. All remission and progressive disease samples were collected while patients were still receiving ibrutinib. The research as a whole found: Clonality rose at ibrutinib response, remained stable during sustained remission, and dropped back toward baseline at progression. Sampling times were not matched between sustained-remission and progressing patients, and lymph node repertoires were not studied. At baseline, clonality was higher than in age-matched healthy donors and showed a strong correlation with circulating CD8+ T-cell counts. Public clonotypes were rare and either shrank or stayed stable during treatment, and the rise in clonality at ibrutinib response reflected expansion of private clonotypes.

Reading the label with the study, this specimen's time point is: progressive disease on ibrutinib. Roughly 2 micrograms of genomic DNA were extracted from cryopreserved PBMCs for TCR beta library preparation. Longitudinal blood samples from CLL patients receiving ibrutinib monotherapy were subjected to high-throughput TCR beta sequencing. The patients were enrolled in a single-center, open-label phase 2 trial of ibrutinib monotherapy. A MiSeq instrument was used for deep resolution sequencing, which targeted depths ranging from 1 in 1 million up to 1 in 200,000 T cells, with coverage averaging 10x for each clonotype. The immunoSEQ hsTCRB Kit was used to generate TCR beta libraries. On the study's bioinformatics: ImmunoSEQ Data Assistant and ImmunoSEQ Analyzer were used for data analysis, and V, D and J genes were assigned according to IMGT definitions. Clonality, which ranges from 0 to 1, was calculated as one minus the normalized Shannon entropy of productive rearrangement frequencies. Public clonotype analysis was restricted to overrepresented clonotypes comprising at least 0.05% of each patient's repertoire. Around 13 age-matched healthy donor repertoires from immuneACCESS were used as controls for clonality. TCRdb's version of the immuneACCESS table is confined to in-frame rearrangements and falls short of the full clone set. An unresolved V gene accounts for under half of the shortfall where checked; the remainder is of unknown origin. V and J calls and clone size come straight from that table; D and trimming were deduced from the DNA. The sample table records 150,000 to 200,000 clones; 70% to 90% of these occur just once. About 3% of the sample is held by the ten biggest clonotypes.

The germline V gene sets CDR1 to SGHAT and CDR2 to FQNNGV. From its cysteine to its phenylalanine, the CDR3 spans 13 amino acids. CDR3 DNA only is kept here, 39 bases in frame from base 1. A distance of 9 bases separates the germline ends of V and J, which lose 0 bases and 6 bases respectively. The sequence joins TRBV11-2 to TRBJ2-7; the D gene is perhaps TRBD1 or TRBD2, each of them matching over 5 bases. The receptor comes from a human donor with chronic lymphocytic leukemia. Sample: PBMCs, taken at disease progression, from a patient treated with ibrutinib. The CDR3 here reads CASSLDRGAEQYF. The nucleotide sequence reads TGTGCCAGCAGCTTAGATAGAGGGGCCGAGCAGTACTTC.